Detailed here is one T cell receptor beta chain. Its antigen is unknown. Sorted naive or memory CD4+ cells met CEF peptides for around ten days. This sample was taken from a study of CD4 T cells in relation to SARS-CoV-2 and coronaviruses. Study overall: ViraFEST: approximately 10-day antigen culture of PBMCs, then TCR beta CDR3 sequencing. Overall study results and limits: The cross-reactivity analysis covered only spike protein, not other viral proteins.

V lost 0 bases, J lost 5 bases, and 13 bases lay in between. The CDR3 spans 15 residues. CDR1 and CDR2 from the germline V gene are LGHDT and YNNKEL (reference sequence). Naive and memory CD4+ T cells were cultured with CEF, then survey-sequenced. Sequencing was performed with immunoSEQ multiplex PCR; in TCRdb, only in-frame clones are kept and a portion is missing. The sample has 35,000 or so clones; 70% to 85% are singletons. Material for sequencing was memory CD4+ T cells from PBMCs, cultured in vitro. This receptor was obtained from an adult with COVID-19. The J gene is TRBJ2-5, the V gene TRBV3-1 (or the pseudogene TRBV3-2); D might be TRBD1 or TRBD2, each matching 5 bases. CDR3 nucleotide sequence: TGTGCCAGCAGCCAAGATGGGACGAATCGGGAGACCCAGTACTTC. Amino acid sequence: CASSQDGTNRETQYF.